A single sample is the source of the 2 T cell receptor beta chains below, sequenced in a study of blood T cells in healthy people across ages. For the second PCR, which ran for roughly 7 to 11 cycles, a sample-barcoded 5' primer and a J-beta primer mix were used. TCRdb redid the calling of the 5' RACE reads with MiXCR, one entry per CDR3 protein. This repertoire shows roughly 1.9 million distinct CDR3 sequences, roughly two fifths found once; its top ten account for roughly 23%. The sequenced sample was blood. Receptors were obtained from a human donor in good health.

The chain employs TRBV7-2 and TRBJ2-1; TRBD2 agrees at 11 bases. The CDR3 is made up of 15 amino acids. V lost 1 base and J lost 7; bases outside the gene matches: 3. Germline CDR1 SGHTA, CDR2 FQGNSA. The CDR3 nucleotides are TGTGCCAGCAGCTTAGAGGCTAGCGGGAGGAATGAGCAGTTCTTC. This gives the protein CASSLEASGRNEQFF.

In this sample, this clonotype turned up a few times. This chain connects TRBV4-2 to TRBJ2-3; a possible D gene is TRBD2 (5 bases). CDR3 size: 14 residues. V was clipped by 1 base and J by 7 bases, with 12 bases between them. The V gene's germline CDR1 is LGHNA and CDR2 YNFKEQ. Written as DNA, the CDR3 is TGTGCCAGCAGCCAAGTGAGGCTAGCAAATACGCAGTATTTT. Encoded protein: CASSQVRLANTQYF.